Given below is one T cell receptor (beta chain) in context. Its antigen remains unidentified. The sample belongs to a study of cytomegalovirus exposure and HLA in healthy donors. General study results and limits: The only immune exposure information that was available was CMV serostatus. Analysis was carried out at a later point, and it linked a missense DCLRE1C variant to TCR beta V- and J-gene trimming.

Trimming shortened V by 6 bases and J by 0 bases, and 12 bases separated the two germline ends. CDR3 length: 15 residues. Per germline, CDR1 MNHNY and CDR2 SVGAGI (reference sequence). It was with 60 Vbeta and 13 Jbeta primers that the PCR ran. Some clones are missing from TCRdb's copy, which holds only in-frame ones; the method was immunoSEQ multiplex PCR. The data contain approximately 190,000 clones, about 80% of them singletons. The source of this sequence is a woman between 18 and 29 years old in good health and CMV-seropositive. What was sequenced was PBMCs. The chain joins TRBV6-6 to TRBJ2-1; D is possibly TRBD1 (6 bases). DNA of the CDR3: TGTGCCAGCAGGCAAGACAGGAGCTCCTACAATGAGCAGTTCTTC. Its translation: CASRQDRSSYNEQFF.